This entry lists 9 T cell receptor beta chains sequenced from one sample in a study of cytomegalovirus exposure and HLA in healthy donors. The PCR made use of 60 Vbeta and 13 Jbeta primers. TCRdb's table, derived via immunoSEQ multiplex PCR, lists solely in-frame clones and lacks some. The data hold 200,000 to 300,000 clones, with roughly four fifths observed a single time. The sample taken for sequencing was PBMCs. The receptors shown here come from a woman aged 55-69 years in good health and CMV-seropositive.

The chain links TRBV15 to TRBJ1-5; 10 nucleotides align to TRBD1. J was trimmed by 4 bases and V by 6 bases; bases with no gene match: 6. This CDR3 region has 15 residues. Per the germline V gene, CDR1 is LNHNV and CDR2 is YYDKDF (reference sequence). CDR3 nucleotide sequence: TGTGCCACCAGAACGGACAGGGGGATTAATCAGCCCCAGCATTTT. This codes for CATRTDRGINQPQHF.

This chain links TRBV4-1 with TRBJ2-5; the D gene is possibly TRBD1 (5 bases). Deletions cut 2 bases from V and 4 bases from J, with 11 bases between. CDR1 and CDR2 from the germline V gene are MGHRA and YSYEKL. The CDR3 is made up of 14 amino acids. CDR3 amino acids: CASSQFQQGETQYF. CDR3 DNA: TGCGCCAGCAGCCAATTCCAGCAGGGAGAGACCCAGTACTTC.

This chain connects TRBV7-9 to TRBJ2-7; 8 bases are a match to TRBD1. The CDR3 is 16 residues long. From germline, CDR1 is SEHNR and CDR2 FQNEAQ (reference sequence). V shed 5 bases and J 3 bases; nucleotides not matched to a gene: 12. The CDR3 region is CASSVYGQGASYEQYF. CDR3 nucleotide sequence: TGTGCCAGCAGCGTATATGGGCAGGGGGCTAGCTACGAGCAGTACTTC.

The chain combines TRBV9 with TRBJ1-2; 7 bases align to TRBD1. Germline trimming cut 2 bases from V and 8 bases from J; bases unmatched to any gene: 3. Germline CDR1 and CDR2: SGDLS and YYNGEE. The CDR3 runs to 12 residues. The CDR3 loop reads CASSVGDSGYTF. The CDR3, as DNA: TGTGCCAGCAGCGTTGGGGACAGCGGCTACACCTTC.

CDR3: CASSLAENEQFF. For the CDR3, the DNA is TGTGCCAGCAGCTTAGCAGAAAATGAGCAGTTCTTC. J is TRBJ2-1 and V is TRBV7-3, with D uncertain. From germline, CDR1 is SGHTA and CDR2 FQGTGA. CDR3 length: 12 amino acids. The V end was cut by 2 bases, the J end by 7 bases, with 6 bases between.

The CDR3 spells CASTTGVYEAFF. The CDR3 region has the DNA TGTGCCAGCACGACAGGAGTTTATGAAGCTTTCTTT. The chain links TRBV2 to TRBJ1-1; possibly TRBD1 for D (6 bases). Germline CDR1 is SNHLY and CDR2 is FYNNEI. The CDR3 totals 12 residues. Trimming took off 7 bases at V and 7 bases at J, with 13 bases between the two ends.

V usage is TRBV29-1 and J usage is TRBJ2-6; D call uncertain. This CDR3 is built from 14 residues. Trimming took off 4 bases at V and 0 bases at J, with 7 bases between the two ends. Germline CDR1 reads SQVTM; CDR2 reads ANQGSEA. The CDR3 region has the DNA TGCAGCGTTGGGCTCAGCTCTGGGGCCAACGTCCTGACTTTC. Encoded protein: CSVGLSSGANVLTF.

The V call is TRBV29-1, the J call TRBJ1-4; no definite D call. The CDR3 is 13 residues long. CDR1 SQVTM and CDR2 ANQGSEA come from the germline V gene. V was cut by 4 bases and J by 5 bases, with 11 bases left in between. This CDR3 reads CSVGSVSNEKLFF. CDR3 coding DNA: TGCAGCGTTGGGTCGGTATCCAATGAAAAACTGTTTTTT.

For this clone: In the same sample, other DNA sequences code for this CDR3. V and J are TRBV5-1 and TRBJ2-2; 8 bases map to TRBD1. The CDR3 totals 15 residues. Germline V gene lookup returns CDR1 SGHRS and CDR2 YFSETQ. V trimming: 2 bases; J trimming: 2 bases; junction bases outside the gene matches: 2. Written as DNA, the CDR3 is TGCGCCAGCAGCTTTCAGGGGGCTAACACCGGGGAGCTGTTTTTT. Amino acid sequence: CASSFQGANTGELFF.